This TCR beta chain stems from a study of spatial heterogeneity in lung cancer. Study conclusions and caveats: The study found that expanded intratumoral alpha and beta TCR counts tracked tumor mutation counts.

There are a few counts of this clonotype. Its specificity is not known. As for time point: sample taken at primary tumor resection. Unsorted whole RNA of tumor, nontumor lung or frozen PBMC was sequenced. TCR cDNA molecules were tagged individually, and each one carried a unique molecular identifier. One entry per CDR3 protein, called by TCRdb with MiXCR from the 5' RACE reads. This repertoire shows about 3,500 distinct CDR3 sequences, over 14% found once; its top ten account for more than 20%. This clonotype was sampled from a female donor with early-stage non-small cell lung cancer. Source: lung tumor tissue, taken at surgery.

CDR3 loop: CASSMGLATYYGYTF. CDR3 DNA sequence: TGTGCCAGTAGTATGGGGTTGGCGACCTACTATGGCTACACCTTC. The genes are TRBV19 and TRBJ1-2, with D unclear. Germline CDR1 is LNHDA and CDR2 is SQIVND (reference sequence). The CDR3 is 15 amino acids. V was pared by 3 bases and J by 3 bases, with 14 bases between.